The following is a T cell receptor (beta chain) sequence with its context. A read error may produce the germline difference seen at one junction end. TCRdb processed the 5' RACE reads anew with MiXCR; each CDR3 protein has one entry. The data contain 1.5 million to 2 million distinct CDR3 sequences, about 32% of them seen just once; the ten biggest clones take up more than 0.25%. These data come from a study of identical twins. CDR3 size: 14 residues. Per the germline V gene, CDR1 is ENHRY and CDR2 is SYGVKD. Sequencing was done on a sample of cord blood. The clonotype originates from a newborn girl in good health. The chain couples TRBV10-3 to TRBJ2-3; D is possibly TRBD1 or TRBD2 (6 bases each). Here the CDR3 reads CTISGRGLTDTQYF. CDR3 nucleotides: TGTACCATCAGTGGTCGGGGGCTCACAGATACGCAGTATTTT.